Listed here is a single T cell receptor beta chain. Ligated cDNA underwent four rounds of PCR with nested alpha and beta constant region primers and SP2. One entry per CDR3 protein results from TCRdb running MiXCR on the 5' RACE reads. This table holds some 60,000 distinct CDR3 sequences, less than 10% found once. This sample is drawn from a study of naive and memory T cell subsets. The germline V gene has CDR1 SNHLY and CDR2 FYNNEI. The CDR3 runs to 12 residues. With V trimmed by 6 bases and J by 3 bases, 1 base remained unmatched. The library had UMIs added by 3' ligation of an oligonucleotide to TCR cDNA.

The chain links TRBV2 to TRBJ2-7; TRBD2 aligns across 8 bases. The TCR was taken from a female donor in good health. The CDR3 DNA sequence: TGTGCCAGCAGCGGGACTAGCTACGAGCAGTACTTC. Encoded protein: CASSGTSYEQYF.